Each of the 8 T cell receptor beta chains below was sequenced from the same sample in a study of graft-versus-host responses after intestinal transplantation. Clones were read by immunoSEQ multiplex PCR, and TCRdb kept only the in-frame ones, dropping some. Of some 90,000 clones in the sample, roughly 92% were seen once. These receptors have no known antigen. This material consisted of unstimulated CD8+ T cells sorted from spleen or lymph node cells, taken before transplant. Every receptor here comes from a human donor who was the organ donor for an intestinal transplant.

Here the CDR3 DNA reads TGTGCCAGTAGTATAGCTACTAGCGACGTCACGGGCTACACCTTC. Encoded protein: CASSIATSDVTGYTF. The rearrangement joins TRBV19 to TRBJ1-2; D unresolved. V was trimmed by 1 base and J by 8 bases, leaving 17 bases between them. The CDR3 is 15 amino acids. The germline gives CDR1 LNHDA, CDR2 SQIVND (reference sequence).

The chain has TRBV27 and TRBJ1-2; 8 nucleotides line up with TRBD1. V gave up 3 bases and J gave up 8 bases; unmatched junction bases: 2. Per the germline V gene, CDR1 is MNHEY and CDR2 is SMNVEV (reference sequence). This CDR3 has 12 residues. CDR3 amino acids: CASSLDREGYTF. The CDR3 DNA follows: TGTGCCAGCAGTTTGGACAGGGAAGGCTACACCTTC.

This clone is a singleton in its sample. V usage is TRBV13 and J usage is TRBJ1-2, with a possible D match to TRBD1 (6 bases). CDR1 and CDR2 from the germline V gene are PRHDT and FYEKMQ (reference sequence). The germline V and J ends were trimmed by 5 bases and 3 bases, with 16 bases remaining between them. This CDR3 is built from 15 residues. The CDR3 reads CASSLNRDFDYGYTF. The CDR3 DNA reads TGTGCCAGCAGCCTCAACAGGGATTTCGACTATGGCTACACCTTC.

The chain combines TRBV5-1 with TRBJ1-2; D gene uncertain. Germline CDR1 SGHRS, CDR2 YFSETQ. This CDR3 is built from 13 residues. Trimming left V 2 bases short and J 2 bases short, with 7 bases between. The CDR3 region is CASSLARNYGYTF. DNA for the CDR3: TGCGCCAGCAGCTTAGCGAGGAACTATGGCTACACCTTC.

The chain links TRBV5-1 to TRBJ2-7; TRBD2 matches at 9 bases. The CDR3 loop spans 18 amino acids. Per germline, CDR1 SGHRS and CDR2 YFSETQ. The V gene end was trimmed by 5 bases and the J gene end by 2 bases; junction bases not matched to a gene: 17. CDR3 nucleotide sequence: TGCGCCAGCAGAGACGAGCTGGGGGCTAGCGGGATTACCTACGAGCAGTACTTC. Translated: CASRDELGASGITYEQYF.

The V and J genes are TRBV9 and TRBJ2-7; D is undetermined. The germline gives CDR1 SGDLS, CDR2 YYNGEE. The CDR3 contains 13 residues. Trimming pared 1 base from V and 6 bases from J, leaving 11 bases between. The CDR3 DNA follows: TGTGCCAGCAGCGTACTCGGAGCCGGCGAGCAGTACTTC. Its translation: CASSVLGAGEQYF. Complete variable domain (other parts from reference TRBV9 and TRBJ2-7): DSGVTQTPKHLITATGQRVTLRCSPRSGDLSVYWYQQSLDQGLQFLIQYYNGEERAKGNILERFSAQQFPDLHSELNLSSLELGDSALYFCASSVLGAGEQYFGPGTRLTVT.

The chain links TRBV9 to TRBJ2-3; 12 nucleotides agree with TRBD2. Per germline, CDR1 SGDLS and CDR2 YYNGEE. The CDR3 has 15 residues. The V and J ends lost 4 bases and 3 bases, in that order; junction bases with no gene match: 3. The CDR3 DNA follows: TGTGCCAGCAGCTCTAGCGGGGGGGCAACAGATACGCAGTATTTT. Protein sequence: CASSSSGGATDTQYF. Using reference TRBV9 and TRBJ2-3 for the parts outside the CDR3, the full variable domain is DSGVTQTPKHLITATGQRVTLRCSPRSGDLSVYWYQQSLDQGLQFLIQYYNGEERAKGNILERFSAQQFPDLHSELNLSSLELGDSALYFCASSSSGGATDTQYFGPGTRLTVL.

The chain is built from TRBV5-4 and TRBJ2-1; D ambiguous. V lost 4 bases, J lost 6 bases, and 11 bases lay in between. Germline CDR1 is SGHNT and CDR2 is YYREEE (reference sequence). This CDR3 has 13 residues. The CDR3 loop reads CASSPPSRNEQFF. CDR3 nucleotide sequence: TGTGCCAGCAGCCCGCCTAGTCGCAATGAGCAGTTCTTC.